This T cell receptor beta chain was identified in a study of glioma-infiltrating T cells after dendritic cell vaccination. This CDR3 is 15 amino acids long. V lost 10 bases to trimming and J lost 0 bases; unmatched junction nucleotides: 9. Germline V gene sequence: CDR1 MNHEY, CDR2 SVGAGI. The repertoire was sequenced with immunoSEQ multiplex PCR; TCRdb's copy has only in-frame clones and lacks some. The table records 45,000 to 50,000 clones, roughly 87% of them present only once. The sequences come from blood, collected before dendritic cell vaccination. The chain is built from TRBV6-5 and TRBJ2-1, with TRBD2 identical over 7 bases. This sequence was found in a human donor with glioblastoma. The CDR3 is CATYARGSSYNEQFF. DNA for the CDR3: TGTGCCACTTATGCGCGGGGGAGCTCCTACAATGAGCAGTTCTTC.